The 29 T cell receptor beta chains in this list originate from one sample, sequenced in a study of T cell responses to AZD1222 COVID-19 vaccine. Some clones are missing from TCRdb's copy, which holds only in-frame ones; the method was immunoSEQ multiplex PCR. The sample holds about 88,000 clones, roughly 89% seen once. Sequencing used peripheral blood, obtained 28 days after the second AZD1222 dose. The receptor source for this set is an adult who received the AZD1222 COVID-19 vaccine.

This clone was seen more than once but under ten times. The J gene is TRBJ2-1, the V gene TRBV7-8, with D unresolved. Germline CDR1 SGHVS, CDR2 FQNEAQ. CDR3 length equals 14 residues. Trimming removed 2 bases at V and 4 bases at J, with 9 bases between. The CDR3 here is CASSLKDVYNEQFF. DNA for the CDR3: TGTGCCAGCAGCTTAAAGGACGTGTACAATGAGCAGTTCTTC.

V usage is TRBV21-1 and J usage is TRBJ2-6; the table's D call TRBD1 went unverified against the DNA. TRBV21-1 constitutes a pseudogene. This CDR3 is built from 17 residues. CDR3 nucleotide sequence: TGTGCCAGCAGCACCGACAGGGCTAGCTCTGGGGCCAACGTCCTGACTTTC. The encoded protein is CASSTDRASSGANVLTF.

The chain links TRBV5-6 to TRBJ1-1, with a tentative D call TRBD1 (5 bases). The CDR3 covers 15 residues. Trimming pared 0 bases from V and 0 bases from J, leaving 9 bases between. Germline lookup yields CDR1 SGHDT and CDR2 YYEEEE. The CDR3 nucleotides read TGTGCCAGCAGCTTGGGGACGGGGCTGAACACTGAAGCTTTCTTT. Amino acids: CASSLGTGLNTEAFF.

The J gene is TRBJ2-1, the V gene TRBV18; 11 bases map to TRBD2. Germline CDR1 KGHSH, CDR2 LQKENI. CDR3 length: 16 residues. V dropped 0 bases and J dropped 4; count of bases not matched to a gene: 2. The DNA of the CDR3 is TGTGCCAGCTCACCACCGGGACTAGCGGTTTACAATGAGCAGTTCTTC. Amino acid sequence: CASSPPGLAVYNEQFF.

This clone was counted once. The rearrangement uses TRBV6-1 and TRBJ2-1, with D unresolved. The CDR3 contains 15 residues. Germline-derived CDR1 and CDR2 are MNHNS and SASEGT. V gave up 2 bases and J gave up 1 base, with 9 bases separating them. The CDR3 DNA sequence: TGTGCCAGCAGTGAAATCAACAATTCCTACAATGAGCAGTTCTTC. Its protein product is CASSEINNSYNEQFF.

The chain links TRBV11-2 to TRBJ2-2, with 9 bases that match TRBD1. Losses at the gene ends were 1 base for V and 3 bases for J; bases not matched to a gene: 3. This CDR3 spans 16 amino acids. Germline V CDR1 and CDR2: SGHAT, FQNNGV. CDR3 bases: TGTGCCAGCAGCTTAGGGACAGGGGTTTACACCGGGGAGCTGTTTTTT. Residues: CASSLGTGVYTGELFF.

The CDR3 coding sequence is TGTGCCAGCAGTGGAGAGGCGGGCAGCAATCAGCCCCAGCATTTT. This encodes CASSGEAGSNQPQHF. The rearrangement joins TRBV2 to TRBJ1-5; D unclear. The CDR3 totals 15 residues. Germline CDR1 and CDR2: SNHLY and FYNNEI. The V gene lost 4 bases and the J gene lost 1 base, with 11 bases spanning the gap.

The V call is TRBV5-5, the J call TRBJ1-3; 9 bases agree with TRBD1. The germline V gene encodes CDR1 SGHKS and CDR2 YYEKEE (reference sequence). This CDR3 comprises 15 residues. After removal of 6 bases from V and 4 bases from J, the junction contained 8 bases not matched to a gene. CDR3 bases: TGTGCCAGCACCGCTCTACAGGGGGCCGGAAACACCATATATTTT. Protein: CASTALQGAGNTIYF.

The rearrangement joins TRBV3-1 (or the pseudogene TRBV3-2) to TRBJ2-1; 8 bases match TRBD1. Germline trimming cut 4 bases from V and 2 bases from J; bases unmatched to any gene: 7. Germline CDR1 reads LGHDT; CDR2 reads YNNKEL (reference sequence). CDR3 size: 16 residues. DNA of the CDR3: TGTGCCAGCAGCCCAGGGGGCCAGGGCCCCTACAATGAGCAGTTCTTC. Residues: CASSPGGQGPYNEQFF.

This chain links TRBV18 with TRBJ2-7, with 8 bases that match TRBD2. The junction had 8 bases not matched to a gene; V was cut back by 5 bases and J by 2 bases. CDR1 KGHSH and CDR2 LQKENI come from the germline V gene. The CDR3 consists of 15 residues. CDR3 residues: CASSTTSGAAYEQYF. The CDR3 DNA follows: TGTGCCAGCTCAACCACTAGCGGAGCCGCCTACGAGCAGTACTTC.

V gene TRBV5-4 combines with J gene TRBJ2-3; the match to TRBD2 covers 8 bases. V was pared by 1 base and J by 2 bases, with 3 bases of the junction left unmatched. Germline assignment: CDR1 SGHNT and CDR2 YYREEE (reference sequence). The CDR3 length is 15 residues. The CDR3 sequence: CASSLWTSNTDTQYF. The CDR3 DNA sequence: TGTGCCAGCAGCTTGTGGACTAGCAACACAGATACGCAGTATTTT.

This clone was detected a few times. The rearrangement joins TRBV3-1 (or the pseudogene TRBV3-2) to TRBJ1-1, with a tentative D call TRBD1 (5 bases). This CDR3 is 17 amino acids long. Per germline, CDR1 LGHDT and CDR2 YNNKEL (reference sequence). V lost 2 bases and J lost 0, with 16 bases in between. CDR3 in amino acids: CASSQQTGTYMNTEAFF. CDR3 DNA sequence: TGTGCCAGCAGCCAACAGACCGGGACGTACATGAACACTGAAGCTTTCTTT.

The sample holds one count of this clone. V is TRBV6-4 and J is TRBJ1-1; 10 bases line up with TRBD1. This CDR3 has 14 residues. Germline CDR1 is MRHNA and CDR2 is SNTAGT. V lost 6 bases and J lost 10; bases outside the gene matches: 11. CDR3 sequence: CASRPGQGEVVAFF. Here the CDR3 DNA reads TGTGCCAGCAGGCCTGGACAGGGGGAGGTGGTAGCTTTCTTT.

The chain recombines TRBV10-3 with TRBJ2-7; 7 bases fit TRBD1. Germline-derived CDR1 and CDR2 are ENHRY and SYGVKD. CDR3 length equals 15 residues. The V gene end was trimmed by 7 bases and the J gene end by 4 bases; junction bases not matched to a gene: 13. CDR3 nucleotide sequence: TGTGCCATCAACGACCGGGACAGAGGGGCTTACGAGCAGTACTTC. It codes for CAINDRDRGAYEQYF.

This clone was observed once. V usage is TRBV5-4 and J usage is TRBJ1-1; 8 bases are shared with TRBD1. V lost 4 bases to trimming and J lost 6 bases; unmatched junction nucleotides: 11. The CDR3 loop spans 15 amino acids. Germline CDR1 and CDR2: SGHNT and YYREEE (reference sequence). CDR3 nucleotide sequence: TGTGCCAGCAGCGGGACCAGGGACAGGAGATCTGAAGCTTTCTTT. It encodes CASSGTRDRRSEAFF.

The count of this clone is one. The rearrangement joins TRBV18 to TRBJ2-5; D might be TRBD2 (5 bases). CDR1 is KGHSH, CDR2 LQKENI, per germline. CDR3 length: 13 residues. V was clipped by 3 bases and J by 2 bases, with 7 bases between them. The CDR3 DNA is TGTGCCAGCTCACCGAGGGTTCAAGAGACCCAGTACTTC. Translation gives CASSPRVQETQYF.

The V gene is TRBV21-1, the J gene TRBJ1-4; TRBD1 reflects the table's D call only, with no check against the DNA. TRBV21-1 is termed a pseudogene. CDR3 length equals 23 residues. The CDR3 coding sequence is TGTGCCAGCAGCAATCTAACGTCCCGGGACAGGGGGCGAGGTAGCAAGACTAATGAAAAACTGTTTTTT. Translating it yields CASSNLTSRDRGRGSKTNEKLFF.

In this sample, this clone turned up once. This chain uses TRBV18 with TRBJ2-1, with a weak D call TRBD1 (5 bases). V was clipped by 6 bases and J by 5 bases, with 11 bases between them. From germline, CDR1 is KGHSH and CDR2 LQKENI. The CDR3 extends over 13 amino acids. CDR3 loop: CASSPSTDNEQFF. In DNA form, the CDR3 reads TGTGCCAGCTCCCCCTCGACAGACAATGAGCAGTTCTTC.

The chain links TRBV9 to TRBJ2-2; 7 bases map to TRBD2. CDR1 SGDLS and CDR2 YYNGEE come from the germline V gene. This CDR3 contains 16 residues. V trimming: 2 bases; J trimming: 2 bases; junction bases outside the gene matches: 6. The CDR3 DNA is TGTGCCAGCAGCGTGTCGGGACTAACTAACACCGGGGAGCTGTTTTTT. Protein: CASSVSGLTNTGELFF.

The chain links TRBV18 to TRBJ1-5; D remains unclear. With 2 bases removed from V and 6 bases from J, the gap between germline ends came to 8 bases. The CDR3 sequence is 13 residues long. Germline V gene sequence: CDR1 KGHSH, CDR2 LQKENI. CDR3 sequence reads: CASSPGESQPQHF. CDR3 DNA sequence: TGTGCCAGCTCACCAGGTGAATCTCAGCCCCAGCATTTT.

This chain connects TRBV5-1 to TRBJ2-3; 7 bases are shared with TRBD1. Germline-derived CDR1 and CDR2 are SGHRS and YFSETQ. The CDR3 spans 14 residues. J was trimmed by 7 bases and V by 7 bases; bases with no gene match: 12. Here the CDR3 reads CASRITTGTHTQYF. The DNA for the CDR3 is TGCGCCAGCCGCATAACGACAGGGACACATACGCAGTATTTT.

This chain uses TRBV25-1 with TRBJ1-6, with 7 bases that match TRBD1. Losses at the gene ends were 6 bases for V and 10 bases for J; bases not matched to a gene: 6. CDR1 and CDR2 (germline): MGHDK, SYGVNS. The CDR3 is 13 amino acids. The CDR3 loop reads CASRGTGESPLHF. The CDR3 DNA reads as TGTGCCAGCAGGGGAACAGGGGAATCACCCCTCCACTTT.

V and J are TRBV4-1 and TRBJ2-7; possible D gene TRBD2, 6 bases. Germline CDR1 and CDR2: MGHRA and YSYEKL. This CDR3 contains 16 residues. Trimming pared 7 bases from V and 4 bases from J, leaving 23 bases between. CDR3 nucleotide sequence: TGCGCCAGCACCTACCGGGTAGCGGTGAACAAATACGAGCAGTACTTC. Translated, it gives CASTYRVAVNKYEQYF.

V and J are TRBV28 and TRBJ2-7, with 7 bases fitting TRBD1. The CDR3 is 16 residues long. CDR1 and CDR2 (germline): MDHEN, SYDVKM. Trimming cost V 1 base and J 5 bases; bases outside gene matches: 11. CDR3 nucleotide sequence: TGTGCCAGCAGTTTATCGGGTAGGGGGCTCAGGAACGAGCAGTACTTC. It codes for CASSLSGRGLRNEQYF.

V usage is TRBV5-1 and J usage is TRBJ2-1, with unresolved D. This CDR3 spans 16 amino acids. Germline V gene data show CDR1 as SGHRS and CDR2 as YFSETQ. V was shortened by 5 bases and J by 6 bases, with 21 bases between the two germline ends. The CDR3 spells CASRTRPFLGSNEQFF. CDR3 nucleotide sequence: TGCGCCAGCAGGACGCGGCCCTTCCTAGGGTCCAATGAGCAGTTCTTC.

The chain has TRBV10-1 and TRBJ2-7, with TRBD2 as a possible D gene (6 bases). The V end lost 3 bases, the J end lost 2 bases, and 14 bases lay between the germline ends. Germline CDR1 is WNHNN and CDR2 is SYGVQD (reference sequence). The CDR3 consists of 15 residues. Written as DNA, the CDR3 is TGCGCCAGCAGTGACCCGGGACTTGGGGCCTACGAGCAGTACTTC. Its protein product is CASSDPGLGAYEQYF.

V and J are TRBV19 and TRBJ1-5; TRBD1 agrees at 7 bases. Germline CDR1 reads LNHDA; CDR2 reads SQIVND (reference sequence). The CDR3 totals 15 residues. J lost 3 bases, V lost 3 bases, and 5 bases had no gene match. The CDR3 nucleotides are TGTGCCAGTAGTATTCAAGGGACAGTCAATCAGCCCCAGCATTTT. This sequence encodes CASSIQGTVNQPQHF.

The rearrangement uses TRBV5-1 and TRBJ1-2; TRBD1 matches 8 bases. CDR3 length: 13 residues. CDR1 is SGHRS, CDR2 YFSETQ, per germline. The junction had 5 bases not matched to a gene; V was cut back by 4 bases and J by 6 bases. CDR3 DNA sequence: TGCGCCAGCAGCCTTACAGGGGGACATGGCTACACCTTC. It encodes CASSLTGGHGYTF.

The chain uses TRBV6-5 and TRBJ1-2; TRBD1 might be the D (5 bases). The CDR3 spans 13 residues. The V and J ends lost 5 bases and 6 bases respectively, with 13 bases between them. Germline V gives CDR1 MNHEY, CDR2 SVGAGI. The CDR3 reads CASSKQGFDGYTF. In DNA, the CDR3 is TGTGCCAGCAGTAAGCAGGGATTCGATGGCTACACCTTC.